This record covers a single TCR beta chain. The antigen it recognizes is unknown. Base qualities are missing; no much larger clone stands one base away. Single viable CD3+CD4+CD8-CD45RO+ cells were sorted as memory CD4+ T cells on a FACSAria II. CMV serostatus was determined using a Roche Elecsys assay that detects serum IgG against CMV pp150, pp28, p38 and p52. After the samples were thawed, total CD4+ T cells were enriched through positive selection using CD4 magnetic microbeads. The samples came from a different study that was designed specifically to examine the CD4+ T cell memory repertoire. Peripheral blood mononuclear cells were isolated and cryopreserved following standard operating procedures; serum was stored at -80 °C. The staining relied on CD3-PerCP (BW264/56), CD4-APC (RPA-T4), CD45RO-PE (UCHT1) and CD8-Pacific Orange (3B5) antibodies, and Sytox blue was used to exclude non-viable cells.

V loses 4 bases, J loses 0 bases, and the germline ends lie 12 bases apart. The CDR3 sequence holds 15 residues, the cysteine and phenylalanine included. Solely the CDR3 DNA is kept, with 45 bases framed from the first base. In the germline V gene, CDR1 corresponds to SGHDN and CDR2 to FVKESK. This specimen belongs to a study of memory CD4+ T cells and cytomegalovirus serostatus (dated by TCRdb to the late 2010s). Study-level background: The cohort comprised 35 or so healthy Belgian adults, 9 CMV seropositive and 24 CMV seronegative. To replicate a published TCR-based CMV serostatus classifier, the researchers sequenced the CD4+ memory TCRbeta repertoires of a Belgian cohort whose cytomegalovirus serostatus was known. Study-wide conclusions, independent of this receptor: Only CD4+CD45RO+ memory cells were sequenced, in contrast to the original study, in which naive and memory CD4+ and CD8+ populations were covered. A median bootstrapped AUC of roughly 0.95 with a 95% CI of 0.76-1.00 was achieved on the Belgian cohort by the original-framework classifier. For CMV serostatus prediction, a median bootstrapped AUC of approximately 0.95 was reached with the original framework, and a median bootstrapped AUC of approximately 0.9 was reached with a US-trained random forest. Of roughly 170 previously reported CMV-associated TCRbeta sequences, some 67 appeared in the CD4+ memory repertoires, each in one to five individuals. Results were interpreted as suggesting that the CMV-associated TCR signature is largely present in the CD4+ memory repertoire.

Genomic DNA was extracted from sorted cells with the Quick-DNA Microprep Kit. Amplification of TCRbeta DNA was done with the immunoSEQ hsTCRbeta kit, following the protocol from the manufacturer. An Illumina MiSeq instrument was used to sequence the TCRbeta libraries. In the original analysis: Removing out-of-frame sequences left a few million distinct TCRbeta sequences, an average of about 70,000 per individual. Each individual was scored according to the count of fewer than 200 previously reported CMV-associated TCRbeta sequences and the total productive distinct TCRbeta count. A beta-binomial model was reimplemented in Python, and scikit-learn random forests with default parameters were trained on US cohort data. Classifier performance on the Belgian cohort was reported as the median AUC with percentile confidence intervals calculated over 10,000 bootstrap iterations. TCRdb limited this immuneACCESS table to in-frame rearrangements with V and J called. A share of clones is missing; checked studies link under half to unresolved V genes, and the rest is unexplained. The DNA gave D and trimming, while V, J and clone size come from that table. Here the sample has 40,000 or so clones; around 78% occur a single time. Jointly, the top ten make up 0.6% to 0.95% of the sample.

The sample taken for sequencing was memory CD4+ T cells from blood. The rearrangement combines TRBV14 with TRBJ1-1; no D gene call is confident. The TCR was taken from an adult in good health and CMV-seronegative. The CDR3 in this case is CASSPNRGVNTEAFF. The DNA sequence is TGTGCCAGCAGCCCAAACCGAGGTGTGAACACTGAAGCTTTCTTT.